This TCR beta chain appears in the sequencing data of a study of CD8 T cells in Susac syndrome. After extraction with the RNeasy kit, roughly 0.45 to 1 ug of the RNA was reverse transcribed using random hexamers. It was immunoSEQ multiplex PCR that amplified TCR beta CDR3 across 54 Vbeta and 13 Jbeta. From the immunoSEQ multiplex PCR reads, TCRdb called clonotypes with MiXCR, one entry per CDR3 protein. Seen here are roughly 150,000 distinct CDR3 sequences, roughly 95% observed once, and the top ten hold about 0.1%. CD8+ and CD4+ T cells from blood underwent TCR beta sequencing, which was carried out in a high-throughput format. TEMRA cells were FACS-enriched, unlike CD8+ and CD4+ T cells, which were negatively isolated. The germline gives CDR1 SQVTM, CDR2 ANQGSEA. V trimming: 3 bases; J trimming: 6 bases; junction bases outside the gene matches: 10. This CDR3 has 16 residues.

The sample taken for sequencing was CD4+ T cells from PBMCs. This TCR came from a human donor with multiple sclerosis. This chain uses TRBV29-1 with TRBJ2-1; 11 bases are a match to TRBD2. The CDR3, as DNA: TGCAGCGTTGAGGGGGTAGCGGGAGGGCGGGGCAATGAGCAGTTCTTC. The encoded protein is CSVEGVAGGRGNEQFF.